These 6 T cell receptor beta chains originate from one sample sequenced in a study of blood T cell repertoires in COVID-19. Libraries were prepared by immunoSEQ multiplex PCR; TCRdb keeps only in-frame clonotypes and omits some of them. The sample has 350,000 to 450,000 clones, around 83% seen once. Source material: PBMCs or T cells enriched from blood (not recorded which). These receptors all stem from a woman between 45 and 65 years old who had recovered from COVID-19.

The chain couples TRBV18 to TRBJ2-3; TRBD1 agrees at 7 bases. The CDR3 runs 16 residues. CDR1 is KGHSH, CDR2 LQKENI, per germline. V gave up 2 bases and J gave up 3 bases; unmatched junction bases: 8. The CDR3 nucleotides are TGTGCCAGCTCACCAAGGGGGCTAAGGGGAACAGATACGCAGTATTTT. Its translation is CASSPRGLRGTDTQYF.

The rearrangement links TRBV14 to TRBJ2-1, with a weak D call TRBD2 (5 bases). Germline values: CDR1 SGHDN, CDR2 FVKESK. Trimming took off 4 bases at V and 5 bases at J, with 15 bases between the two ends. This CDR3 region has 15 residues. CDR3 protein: CASSLSHRGNNEQFF. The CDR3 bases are TGTGCCAGCAGCCTAAGCCACCGGGGAAACAATGAGCAGTTCTTC.

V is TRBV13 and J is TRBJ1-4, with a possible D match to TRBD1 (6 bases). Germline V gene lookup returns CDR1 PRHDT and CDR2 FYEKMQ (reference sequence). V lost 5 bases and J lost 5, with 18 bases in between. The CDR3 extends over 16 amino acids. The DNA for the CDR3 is TGTGCCAGCAGCCGCCGCCCCGAGGGGGTCAATGAAAAACTGTTTTTT. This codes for CASSRRPEGVNEKLFF. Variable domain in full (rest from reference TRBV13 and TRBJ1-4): AAGVIQSPRHLIKEKRETATLKCYPIPRHDTVYWYQQGPGQDPQFLISFYEKMQSDKGSIPDRFSAQQFSDYHSELNMSSLELGDSALYFCASSRRPEGVNEKLFFGSGTQLSVL.

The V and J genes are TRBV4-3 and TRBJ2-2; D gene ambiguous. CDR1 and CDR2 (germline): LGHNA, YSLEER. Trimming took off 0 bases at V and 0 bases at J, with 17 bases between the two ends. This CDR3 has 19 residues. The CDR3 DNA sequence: TGCGCCAGCAGCCAAGATTCGTCAACCACTACCGCGAACACCGGGGAGCTGTTTTTT. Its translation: CASSQDSSTTTANTGELFF.

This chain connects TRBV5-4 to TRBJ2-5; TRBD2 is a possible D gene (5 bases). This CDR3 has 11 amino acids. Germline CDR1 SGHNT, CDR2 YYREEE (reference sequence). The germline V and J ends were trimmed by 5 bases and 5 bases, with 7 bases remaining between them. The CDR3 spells CASRGGETQYF. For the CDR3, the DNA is TGTGCCAGCAGGGGCGGGGAGACCCAGTACTTC. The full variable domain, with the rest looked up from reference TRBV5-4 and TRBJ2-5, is ETGVTQSPTHLIKTRGQQVTLRCSSQSGHNTVSWYQQALGQGPQFIFQYYREEENGRGNFPPRFSGLQFPNYSSELNVNALELDDSALYLCASRGGETQYFGPGTRLLVL.

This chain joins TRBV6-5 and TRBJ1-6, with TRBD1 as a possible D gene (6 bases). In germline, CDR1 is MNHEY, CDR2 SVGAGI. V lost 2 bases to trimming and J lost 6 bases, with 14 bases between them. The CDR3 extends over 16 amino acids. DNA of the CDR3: TGTGCCAGCAGTTACCAGGACAGCAGCGTTAATTCACCCCTCCACTTT. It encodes CASSYQDSSVNSPLHF.